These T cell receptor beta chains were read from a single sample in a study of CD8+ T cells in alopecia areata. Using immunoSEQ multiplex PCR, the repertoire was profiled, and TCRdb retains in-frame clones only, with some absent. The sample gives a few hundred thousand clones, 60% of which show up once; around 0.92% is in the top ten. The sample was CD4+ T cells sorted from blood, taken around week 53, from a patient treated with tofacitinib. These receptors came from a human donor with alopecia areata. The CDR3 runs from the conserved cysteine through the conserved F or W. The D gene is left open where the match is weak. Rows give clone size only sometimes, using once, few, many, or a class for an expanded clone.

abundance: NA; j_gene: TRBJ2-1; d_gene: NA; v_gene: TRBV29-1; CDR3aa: CSVDPAGGPYNEQFF; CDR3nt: TGCAGCGTTGATCCAGCCGGGGGCCCCTACAATGAGCAGTTCTTC
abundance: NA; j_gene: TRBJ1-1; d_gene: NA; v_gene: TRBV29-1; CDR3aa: CSVAGLMNTEAFF; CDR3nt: TGCAGCGTTGCGGGCCTCATGAACACTGAAGCTTTCTTT
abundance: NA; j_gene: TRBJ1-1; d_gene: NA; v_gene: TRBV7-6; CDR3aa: CASSLYENTEAFF; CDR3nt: TGTGCCAGCAGCTTATACGAGAACACTGAAGCTTTCTTT
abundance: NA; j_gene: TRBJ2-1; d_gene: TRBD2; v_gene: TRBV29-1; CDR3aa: CSVEGPGLAFDEQFF; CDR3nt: TGCAGCGTTGAGGGTCCGGGACTAGCGTTCGATGAGCAGTTCTTC
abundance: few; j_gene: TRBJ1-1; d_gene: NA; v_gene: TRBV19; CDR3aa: CASSTVVGNTEAFF; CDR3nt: TGTGCCAGTAGTACGGTGGTAGGGAACACTGAAGCTTTCTTT
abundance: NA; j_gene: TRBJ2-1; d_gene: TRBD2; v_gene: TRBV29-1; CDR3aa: CSVVRASGYNEQFF; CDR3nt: TGCAGCGTTGTTCGGGCTAGCGGTTACAATGAGCAGTTCTTC
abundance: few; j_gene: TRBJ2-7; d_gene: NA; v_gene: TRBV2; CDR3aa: CASSERRGEPYEQYF; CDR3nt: TGTGCCAGCAGTGAACGGCGAGGGGAACCCTACGAGCAGTACTTC
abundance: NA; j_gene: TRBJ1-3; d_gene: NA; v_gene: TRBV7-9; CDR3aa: CASSYLQGNTIYF; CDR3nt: TGTGCCAGCAGTTACCTACAGGGAAACACCATATATTTT
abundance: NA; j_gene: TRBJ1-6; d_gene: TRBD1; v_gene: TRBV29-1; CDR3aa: CSVSTRGDSPLHF; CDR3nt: TGCAGCGTTAGCACCAGGGGGGATTCACCCCTCCACTTT
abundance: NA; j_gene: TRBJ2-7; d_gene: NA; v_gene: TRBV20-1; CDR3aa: CSSGDFLEQYF; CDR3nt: TGCAGTTCGGGGGATTTCCTAGAGCAGTACTTC
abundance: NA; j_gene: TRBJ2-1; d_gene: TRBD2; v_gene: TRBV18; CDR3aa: CASSERDRGGEQFF; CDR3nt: TGTGCCAGCTCCGAACGGGACCGCGGGGGTGAGCAGTTCTTC
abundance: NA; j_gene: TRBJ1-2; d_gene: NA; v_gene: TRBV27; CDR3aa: CASSLTAINYGYTF; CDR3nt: TGTGCCAGCAGTTTGACAGCCATAAACTATGGCTACACCTTC
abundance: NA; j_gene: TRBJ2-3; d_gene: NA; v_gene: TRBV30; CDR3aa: CAWSVLGADTQYF; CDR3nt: TGTGCCTGGAGTGTACTAGGAGCAGATACGCAGTATTTT
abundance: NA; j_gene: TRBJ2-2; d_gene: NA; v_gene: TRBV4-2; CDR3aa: CASSPSRDTNTGELFF; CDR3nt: TGTGCCAGCAGCCCGAGTAGGGACACTAACACCGGGGAGCTGTTTTTT
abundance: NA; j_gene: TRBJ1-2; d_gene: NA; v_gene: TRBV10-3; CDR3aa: CAITPGRDGYTF; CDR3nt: TGTGCCATCACCCCGGGACGAGATGGCTACACCTTC
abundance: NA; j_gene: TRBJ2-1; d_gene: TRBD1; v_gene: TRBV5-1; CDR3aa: CASSLAGQDNEQFF; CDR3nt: TGCGCCAGCAGCCTGGCTGGACAGGACAATGAGCAGTTCTTC
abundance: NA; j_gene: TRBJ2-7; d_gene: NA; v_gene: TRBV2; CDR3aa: CASRDDRSYEQYF; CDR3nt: TGTGCCAGCAGAGACGACAGGAGCTACGAGCAGTACTTC
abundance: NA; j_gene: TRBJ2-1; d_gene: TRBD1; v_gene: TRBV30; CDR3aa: CAWDDRGVVNEQFF; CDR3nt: TGTGCCTGGGACGACAGGGGGGTCGTCAATGAGCAGTTCTTC
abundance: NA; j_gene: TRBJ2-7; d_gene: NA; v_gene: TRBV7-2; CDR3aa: CASSSTGYEQYF; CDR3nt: TGTGCCAGCAGCTCGACAGGTTACGAGCAGTACTTC